This T cell receptor (beta chain) was recorded in a study of T cells after yellow fever vaccination. One entry per CDR3 protein, called by TCRdb with MiXCR from the 5' RACE reads. The sample contains 200,000 to 250,000 distinct CDR3 sequences, about 7% of which appear only once. Study-wide results and caveats: Sorted repertoires could include abundant contaminating clonotypes from bulk cells.

In this sample, this clonotype turned up a few times. Its antigen is not known. The CDR3 is made up of 17 amino acids. Between the trimmed V and J ends, which lost 0 bases and 2 bases, there was a span of 14 bases. The TCR sequence derives from a man aged 25-45 years who received the YFV17D yellow fever vaccine. Sequenced here: CD4+ T cells sorted from PBMCs, sampled 15 days after the yellow fever booster vaccination. This chain joins TRBV23-1 and TRBJ1-5; D is ambiguous. TRBV23-1 is flagged as an ORF with uncertain function. CDR3 DNA sequence: TGCGCCAGCAGTCAATCTACCCCCAAATTGGGCAATCAGCCCCAGCATTTT. This sequence encodes CASSQSTPKLGNQPQHF.